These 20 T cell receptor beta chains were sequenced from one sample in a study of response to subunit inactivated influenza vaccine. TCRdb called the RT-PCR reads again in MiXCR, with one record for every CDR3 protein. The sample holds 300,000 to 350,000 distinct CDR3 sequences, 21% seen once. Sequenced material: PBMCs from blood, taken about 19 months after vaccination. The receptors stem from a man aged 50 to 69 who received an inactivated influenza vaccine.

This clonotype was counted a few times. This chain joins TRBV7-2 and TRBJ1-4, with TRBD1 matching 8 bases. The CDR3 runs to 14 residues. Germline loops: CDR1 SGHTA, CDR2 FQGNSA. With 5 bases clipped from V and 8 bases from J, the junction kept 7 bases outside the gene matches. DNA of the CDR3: TGTGCCAGCAGCCCACAGGGGGTGGGAGAAAAACTGTTTTTT. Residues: CASSPQGVGEKLFF.

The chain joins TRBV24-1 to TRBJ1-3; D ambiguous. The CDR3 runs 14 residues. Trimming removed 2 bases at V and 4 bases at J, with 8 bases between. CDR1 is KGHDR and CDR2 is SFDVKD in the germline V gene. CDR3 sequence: CATSDSLAGNTIYF. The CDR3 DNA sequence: TGTGCCACCAGTGATTCGCTCGCAGGAAACACCATATATTTT.

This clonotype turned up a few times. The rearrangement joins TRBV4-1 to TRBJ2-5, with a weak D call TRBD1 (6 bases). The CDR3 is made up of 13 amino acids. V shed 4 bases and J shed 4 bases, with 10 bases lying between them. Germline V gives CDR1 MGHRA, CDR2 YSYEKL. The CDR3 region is CASSRTEGETQYF. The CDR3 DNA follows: TGCGCCAGCAGCCGGACAGAGGGAGAGACCCAGTACTTC.

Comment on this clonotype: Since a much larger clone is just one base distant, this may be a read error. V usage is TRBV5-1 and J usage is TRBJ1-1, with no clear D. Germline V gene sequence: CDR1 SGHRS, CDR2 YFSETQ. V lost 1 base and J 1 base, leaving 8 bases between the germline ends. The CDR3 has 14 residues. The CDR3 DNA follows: TGCGCCAGCAGCTTGAGGGCCACGAACACTGAAGCTTTCTTT. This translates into CASSLRATNTEAFF.

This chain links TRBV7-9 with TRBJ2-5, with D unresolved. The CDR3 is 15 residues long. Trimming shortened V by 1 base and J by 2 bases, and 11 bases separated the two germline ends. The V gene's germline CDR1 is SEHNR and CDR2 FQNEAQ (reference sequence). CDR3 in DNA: TGTGCCAGCAGCTTAGGTCAAGGGTATCAAGAGACCCAGTACTTC. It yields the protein CASSLGQGYQETQYF.

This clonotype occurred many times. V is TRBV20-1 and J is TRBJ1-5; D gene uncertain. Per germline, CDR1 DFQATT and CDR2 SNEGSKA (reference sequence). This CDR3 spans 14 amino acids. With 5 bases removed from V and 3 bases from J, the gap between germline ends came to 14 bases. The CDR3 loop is CSALSASFNQPQHF. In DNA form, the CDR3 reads TGCAGTGCTCTCTCTGCGTCCTTCAATCAGCCCCAGCATTTT.

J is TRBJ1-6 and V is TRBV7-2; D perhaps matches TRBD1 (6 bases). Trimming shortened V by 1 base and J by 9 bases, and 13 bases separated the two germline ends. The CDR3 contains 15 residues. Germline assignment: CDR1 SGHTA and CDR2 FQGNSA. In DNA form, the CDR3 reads TGTGCCAGCAGCTTAGTGGCGACAGGTGGTTCACCCCTCCACTTT. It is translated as CASSLVATGGSPLHF.

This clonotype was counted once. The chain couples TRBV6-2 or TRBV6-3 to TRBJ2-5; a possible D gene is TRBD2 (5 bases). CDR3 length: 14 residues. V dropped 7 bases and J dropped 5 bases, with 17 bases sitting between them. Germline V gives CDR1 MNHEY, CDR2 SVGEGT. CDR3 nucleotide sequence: TGTGCCAGCAACCCGAGGAGGTCTACGGAGACCCAGTACTTC. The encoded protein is CASNPRRSTETQYF.

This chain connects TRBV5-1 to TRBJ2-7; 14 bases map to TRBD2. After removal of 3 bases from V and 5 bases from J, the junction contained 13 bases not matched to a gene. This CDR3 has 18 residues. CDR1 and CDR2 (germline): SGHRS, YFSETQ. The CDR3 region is CASSYRTSGRPSPHEQYF. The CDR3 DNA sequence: TGCGCCAGCAGCTATAGGACTAGCGGGAGGCCATCTCCTCACGAGCAGTACTTC.

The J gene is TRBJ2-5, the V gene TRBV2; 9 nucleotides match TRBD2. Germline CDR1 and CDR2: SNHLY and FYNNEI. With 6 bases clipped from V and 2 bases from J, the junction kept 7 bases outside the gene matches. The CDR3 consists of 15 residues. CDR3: CASSPIAGAQETQYF. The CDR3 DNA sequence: TGTGCCAGCAGCCCAATAGCGGGAGCGCAAGAGACCCAGTACTTC.

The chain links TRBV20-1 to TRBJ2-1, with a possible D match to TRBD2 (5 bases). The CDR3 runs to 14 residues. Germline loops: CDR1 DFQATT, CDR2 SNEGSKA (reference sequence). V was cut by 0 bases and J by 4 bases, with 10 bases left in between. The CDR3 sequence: CSARDVRGYNEQFF. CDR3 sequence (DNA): TGCAGTGCTAGAGACGTTAGAGGGTACAATGAGCAGTTCTTC.

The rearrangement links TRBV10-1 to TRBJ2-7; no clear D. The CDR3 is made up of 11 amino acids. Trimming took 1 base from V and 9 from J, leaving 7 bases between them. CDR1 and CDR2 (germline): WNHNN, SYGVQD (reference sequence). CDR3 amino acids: CASSEFSVQYF. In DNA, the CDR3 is TGCGCCAGCAGTGAGTTTTCCGTGCAGTACTTC.

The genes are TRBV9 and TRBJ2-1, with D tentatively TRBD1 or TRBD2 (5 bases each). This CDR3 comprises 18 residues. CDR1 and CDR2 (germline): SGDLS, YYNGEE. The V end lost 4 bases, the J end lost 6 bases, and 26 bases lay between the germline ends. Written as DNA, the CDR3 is TGTGCCAGCAGCACAGCGAGGGCCCTTCTGACAGCTTCCAATGAGCAGTTCTTC. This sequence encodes CASSTARALLTASNEQFF.

The CDR3 sequence: CASSQDSEEIYEQYF. CDR3 nucleotides: TGTGCCAGCAGCCAAGATTCGGAGGAGATCTACGAGCAGTACTTC. The chain uses TRBV4-2 and TRBJ2-7; D is perhaps TRBD2 (5 bases). CDR1 and CDR2 from the germline V gene are LGHNA and YNFKEQ. The CDR3 spans 15 residues. Trimming cost V 0 bases and J 3 bases, with 12 bases left between them.

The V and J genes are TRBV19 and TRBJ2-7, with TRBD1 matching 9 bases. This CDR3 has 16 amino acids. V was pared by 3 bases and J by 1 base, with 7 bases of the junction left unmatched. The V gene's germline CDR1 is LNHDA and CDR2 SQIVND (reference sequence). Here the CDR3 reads CASSIVGQGPSYEQYF. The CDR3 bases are TGTGCCAGTAGTATCGTGGGACAGGGTCCGTCCTACGAGCAGTACTTC.

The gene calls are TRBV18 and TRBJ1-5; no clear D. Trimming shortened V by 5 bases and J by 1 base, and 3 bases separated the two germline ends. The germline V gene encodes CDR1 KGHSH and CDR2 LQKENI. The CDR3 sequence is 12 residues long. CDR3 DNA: TGTGCCAGCTCAAAAAGCAATCAGCCCCAGCATTTT. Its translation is CASSKSNQPQHF.

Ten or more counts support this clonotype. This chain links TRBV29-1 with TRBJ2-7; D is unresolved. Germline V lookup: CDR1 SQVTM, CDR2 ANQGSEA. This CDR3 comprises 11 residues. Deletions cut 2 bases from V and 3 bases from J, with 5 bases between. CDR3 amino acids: CSVEIGYEQYF. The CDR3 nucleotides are TGCAGCGTTGAAATAGGCTACGAGCAGTACTTC.

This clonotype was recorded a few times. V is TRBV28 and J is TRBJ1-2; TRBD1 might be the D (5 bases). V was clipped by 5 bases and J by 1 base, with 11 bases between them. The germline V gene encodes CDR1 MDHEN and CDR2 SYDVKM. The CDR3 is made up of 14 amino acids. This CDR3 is CASSPFQGNYGYTF. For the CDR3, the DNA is TGTGCCAGCAGTCCGTTCCAGGGTAACTATGGCTACACCTTC.

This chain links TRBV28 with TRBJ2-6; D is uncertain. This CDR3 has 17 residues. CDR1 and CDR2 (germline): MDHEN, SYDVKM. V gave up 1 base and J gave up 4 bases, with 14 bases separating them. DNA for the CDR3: TGTGCCAGCAGTTTATCAGGTCTGGTCGCCGGGGCCAACGTCCTGACTTTC. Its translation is CASSLSGLVAGANVLTF.

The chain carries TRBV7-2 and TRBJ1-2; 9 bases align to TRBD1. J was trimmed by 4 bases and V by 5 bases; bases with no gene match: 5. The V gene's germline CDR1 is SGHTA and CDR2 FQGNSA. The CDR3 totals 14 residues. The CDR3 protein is CASSKGQGPYGYTF. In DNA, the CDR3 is TGTGCCAGCAGCAAGGGACAGGGACCCTATGGCTACACCTTC.